The 15 T cell receptor beta chains presented below share a single source sample, sequenced in a study of T-cell memory formation after mild COVID-19. TCRdb re-derived calls from the 5' RACE reads in MiXCR, one entry per CDR3 protein. The sample lists about 310,000 distinct CDR3 sequences; roughly 19% were seen once. The sample taken for sequencing was PBMCs or a T cell subset sorted from them (not recorded which). These receptor sequences come from a man aged 18 to 30 who had mild COVID-19 (a few samples of this study predate the infection). Cell type and time point are not known.

This clonotype showed up just a few times. The CDR3 DNA reads TGCAGTGTTTCCGGAGGGAACTATGGCTACACCTTC. Protein product: CSVSGGNYGYTF. The V call is TRBV20-1, the J call TRBJ1-2; D remains unclear. The V end was cut by 7 bases, the J end by 2 bases, with 11 bases between. This CDR3 comprises 12 residues. The germline V gene has CDR1 DFQATT and CDR2 SNEGSKA (reference sequence).

This chain uses TRBV28 with TRBJ2-1, with D perhaps TRBD2 (7 bases). This CDR3 spans 15 amino acids. Trimming shortened V by 4 bases and J by 3 bases, and 13 bases separated the two germline ends. Looked up from germline, CDR1 is MDHEN and CDR2 is SYDVKM. The CDR3 region has the DNA TGTGCCAGCAGTTATGTCGGGGGGCTCTACAATGAGCAGTTCTTC. It encodes CASSYVGGLYNEQFF.

The genes are TRBV7-6 and TRBJ2-2; no reliable D call. The CDR3 length is 11 residues. The germline gives CDR1 SGHVS, CDR2 FNYEAQ. The CDR3 here is CVRMGYGELFF. CDR3 nucleotides: TGTGTCAGGATGGGGTACGGGGAGCTGTTTTTT.

The sample holds many counts of this clonotype. The V gene is TRBV20-1, the J gene TRBJ2-1, with no clear D. The CDR3 covers 10 residues. Germline CDR1 and CDR2: DFQATT and SNEGSKA (reference sequence). V lost 4 bases, J lost 6 bases, and 4 bases lay in between. Here the CDR3 DNA reads TGCAGTGCTACGAGCAATGAGCAGTTCTTC. It codes for CSATSNEQFF.

The genes are TRBV6-5 and TRBJ1-2; TRBD1 aligns across 7 bases. The germline V gene encodes CDR1 MNHEY and CDR2 SVGAGI. CDR3 length: 14 amino acids. Unmatched junction bases numbered 9, after V lost 6 bases and J lost 5 bases. CDR3 sequence (DNA): TGTGCCAGCAGCTACGTAGGGGGCCGGTATGGCTACACCTTC. This gives the protein CASSYVGGRYGYTF.

The rearrangement uses TRBV18 and TRBJ1-6; 9 bases align to TRBD1. Germline assignment: CDR1 KGHSH and CDR2 LQKENI. This CDR3 contains 15 residues. The ends lost 1 base at V and 6 bases at J; junction bases unmatched: 1. In DNA form, the CDR3 reads TGTGCCAGCTCACCACGGACAGGGGCTAATTCACCCCTCCACTTT. Translating gives CASSPRTGANSPLHF.

This clonotype was detected once. It may be a read error: a sequence one base away is much more abundant. V gene TRBV7-2 combines with J gene TRBJ2-7; no clear D. Germline lookup yields CDR1 SGHTA and CDR2 FQGNSA. Trimming shortened V by 0 bases and J by 9 bases, and 12 bases separated the two germline ends. The CDR3 loop spans 13 amino acids. CDR3 DNA: TGTGCCAGCAGCTTAGCGCCGATCGGCCGGCAGTACGTC. Translating it yields CASSLAPIGRQYV.

This chain uses TRBV11-2 with TRBJ1-1; D remains ambiguous. Germline lookup yields CDR1 SGHAT and CDR2 FQNNGV. Trimming took 3 bases from V and 4 from J, leaving 9 bases between them. The CDR3 is made up of 13 amino acids. The chain's CDR3 is CASSLRLSTEAFF. CDR3 DNA sequence: TGTGCCAGCAGCTTGCGATTGAGCACTGAAGCTTTCTTT.

This clonotype was seen only a few times. The chain couples TRBV20-1 to TRBJ1-5; D not resolved. Trimming left V 6 bases short and J 7 bases short, with 13 bases between. The CDR3 length is 12 residues. CDR1 and CDR2 from the germline V gene are DFQATT and SNEGSKA (reference sequence). In DNA form, the CDR3 reads TGCAGTGCAAGGAACGGGGAACAGCCCCAGCATTTT. Its translation is CSARNGEQPQHF.

This clonotype occurred many times. The chain uses TRBV5-1 and TRBJ2-3, with D perhaps TRBD1 or TRBD2 (6 bases each). V gave up 0 bases and J gave up 6 bases, with 11 bases separating them. Per the germline V gene, CDR1 is SGHRS and CDR2 is YFSETQ. This CDR3 region has 14 residues. The CDR3 DNA sequence: TGCGCCAGCAGCTTGGACCCGGGGGCGGATACGCAGTATTTT. Protein sequence: CASSLDPGADTQYF.

In its sample, this clonotype was seen a few times. J is TRBJ2-2 and V is TRBV9; D gene uncertain. The V end lost 4 bases, the J end lost 4 bases, and 11 bases lay between the germline ends. Germline V gene sequence: CDR1 SGDLS, CDR2 YYNGEE. This CDR3 has 14 residues. The CDR3 loop is CASSLTQFTGELFF. Written as DNA, the CDR3 is TGTGCCAGCAGCTTGACTCAGTTCACCGGGGAGCTGTTTTTT. The full variable domain, its missing parts supplied by reference TRBV9 and TRBJ2-2, is DSGVTQTPKHLITATGQRVTLRCSPRSGDLSVYWYQQSLDQGLQFLIQYYNGEERAKGNILERFSAQQFPDLHSELNLSSLELGDSALYFCASSLTQFTGELFFGEGSRLTVL.

The V call is TRBV2, the J call TRBJ2-7; D gene ambiguous. Germline CDR1 is SNHLY and CDR2 is FYNNEI. This CDR3 spans 15 amino acids. Between the trimmed V and J ends, which lost 2 bases and 2 bases, there was a span of 13 bases. The CDR3 nucleotides read TGTGCCAGCAGTGAATTTGGTCTCCGAACCTACGAGCAGTACTTC. Its protein is CASSEFGLRTYEQYF.

This chain joins TRBV29-1 and TRBJ2-1, with 7 nucleotides matching TRBD1. Germline V gene lookup returns CDR1 SQVTM and CDR2 ANQGSEA. The CDR3 has 13 amino acids. With 6 bases clipped from V and 1 base from J, the junction kept 3 bases outside the gene matches. DNA for the CDR3: TGCAGCGTAGAGGACAGGTCCTACAATGAGCAGTTCTTC. Amino acids: CSVEDRSYNEQFF.

This clonotype was seen repeatedly, ten times or more. The chain couples TRBV7-2 to TRBJ2-1; tentative D call: TRBD1 (5 bases). V gave up 1 base and J gave up 2 bases, with 12 bases separating them. CDR3 size: 16 residues. The germline V gene has CDR1 SGHTA and CDR2 FQGNSA. CDR3 loop: CASSLVGAATYNEQFF. CDR3 sequence (DNA): TGTGCCAGCAGCTTAGTAGGGGCAGCTACCTACAATGAGCAGTTCTTC. The full variable domain, with the rest looked up from reference TRBV7-2 and TRBJ2-1, is GAGVSQSPSNKVTEKGKDVELRCDPISGHTALYWYRQSLGQGLEFLIYFQGNSAPDKSGLPSDRFSAERTGGSVSTLTIQRTQQEDSAVYLCASSLVGAATYNEQFFGPGTRLTVL.

The chain links TRBV7-2 to TRBJ2-7, with 7 bases that match TRBD1. The CDR3 is made up of 14 amino acids. The V gene's germline CDR1 is SGHTA and CDR2 FQGNSA. The V and J ends lost 2 bases and 4 bases, in that order; junction bases with no gene match: 5. CDR3 in amino acids: CASSLSAGGYEQYF. The CDR3 DNA reads as TGTGCCAGCAGCTTATCCGCAGGGGGATACGAGCAGTACTTC.